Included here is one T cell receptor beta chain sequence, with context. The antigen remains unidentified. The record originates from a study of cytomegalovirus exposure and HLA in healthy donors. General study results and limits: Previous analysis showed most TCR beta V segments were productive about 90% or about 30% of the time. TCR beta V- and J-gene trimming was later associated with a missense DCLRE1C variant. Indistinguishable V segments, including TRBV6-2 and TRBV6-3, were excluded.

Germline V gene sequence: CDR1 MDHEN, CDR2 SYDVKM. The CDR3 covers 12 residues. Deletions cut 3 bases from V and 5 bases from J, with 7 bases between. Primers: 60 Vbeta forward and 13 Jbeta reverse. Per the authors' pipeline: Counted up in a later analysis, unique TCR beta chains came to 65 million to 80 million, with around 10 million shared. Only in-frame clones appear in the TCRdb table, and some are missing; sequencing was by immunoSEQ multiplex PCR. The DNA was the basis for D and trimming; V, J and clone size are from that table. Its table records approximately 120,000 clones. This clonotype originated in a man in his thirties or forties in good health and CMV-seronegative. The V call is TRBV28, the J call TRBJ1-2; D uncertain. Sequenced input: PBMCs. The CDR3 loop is CASSFSAYGYTF. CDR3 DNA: TGTGCCAGCAGTTTTAGCGCGTATGGCTACACCTTC.